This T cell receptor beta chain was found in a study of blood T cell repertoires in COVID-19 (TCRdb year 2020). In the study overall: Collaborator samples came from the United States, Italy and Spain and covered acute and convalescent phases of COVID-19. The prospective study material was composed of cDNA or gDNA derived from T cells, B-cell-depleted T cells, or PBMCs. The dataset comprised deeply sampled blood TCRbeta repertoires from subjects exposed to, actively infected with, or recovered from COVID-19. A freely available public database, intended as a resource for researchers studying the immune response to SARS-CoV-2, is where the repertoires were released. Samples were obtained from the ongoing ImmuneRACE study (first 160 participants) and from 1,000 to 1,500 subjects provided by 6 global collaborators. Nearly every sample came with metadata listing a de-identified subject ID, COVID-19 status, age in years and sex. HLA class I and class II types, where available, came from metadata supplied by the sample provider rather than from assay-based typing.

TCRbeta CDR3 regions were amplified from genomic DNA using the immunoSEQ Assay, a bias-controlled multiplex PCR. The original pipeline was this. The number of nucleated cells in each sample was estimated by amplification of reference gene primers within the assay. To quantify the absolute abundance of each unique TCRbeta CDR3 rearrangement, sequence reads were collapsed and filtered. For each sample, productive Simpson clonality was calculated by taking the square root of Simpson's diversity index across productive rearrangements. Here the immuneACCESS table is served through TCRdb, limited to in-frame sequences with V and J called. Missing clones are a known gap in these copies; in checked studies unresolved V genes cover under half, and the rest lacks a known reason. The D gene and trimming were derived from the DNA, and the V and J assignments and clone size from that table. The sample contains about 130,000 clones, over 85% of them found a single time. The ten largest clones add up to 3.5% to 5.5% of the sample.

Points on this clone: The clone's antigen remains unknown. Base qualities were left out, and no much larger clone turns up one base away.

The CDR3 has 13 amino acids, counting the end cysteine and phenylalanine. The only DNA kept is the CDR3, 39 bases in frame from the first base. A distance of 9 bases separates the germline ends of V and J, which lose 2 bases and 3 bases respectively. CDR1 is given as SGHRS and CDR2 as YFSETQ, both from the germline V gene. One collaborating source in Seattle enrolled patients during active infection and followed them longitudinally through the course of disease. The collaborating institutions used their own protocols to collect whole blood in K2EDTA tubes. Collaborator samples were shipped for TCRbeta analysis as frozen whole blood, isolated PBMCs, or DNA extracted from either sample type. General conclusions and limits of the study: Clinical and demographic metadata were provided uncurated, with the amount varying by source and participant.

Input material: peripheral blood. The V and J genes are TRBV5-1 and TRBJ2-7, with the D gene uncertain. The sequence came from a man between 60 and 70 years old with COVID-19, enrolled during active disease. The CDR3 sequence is CASSFGLLYEQYF. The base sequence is TGCGCCAGCAGCTTCGGTCTTCTCTACGAGCAGTACTTC.